The clone carrying this T cell receptor beta chain was detected a few times. The data originate from a study of spatial heterogeneity in lung cancer. Study in general: The cohort: roughly 72 early-stage, untreated non-small cell lung cancer patients. Alpha-chain sequences were consistently detected in smaller numbers than beta-chain sequences.

Trimming at V came to 2 bases and at J to 3 bases, leaving 14 bases not matched to a gene. Germline V gene data show CDR1 as SGHTA and CDR2 as FQGNSA. The CDR3 has 19 residues. TCRdb re-derived calls from the 5' RACE reads in MiXCR, one entry per CDR3 protein. The sample holds about 120,000 distinct CDR3 sequences, less than 15% seen once. Noted time point: blood at routine non-recurrence follow-up after resection. Whole RNA came from tumor, nontumor lung or frozen PBMC and was sequenced without being sorted. This TCR was recovered from a male donor with early-stage non-small cell lung cancer. The rearrangement joins TRBV7-2 to TRBJ2-3; 10 nucleotides align to TRBD2. This specimen consisted of PBMCs, obtained at follow-up. Written as DNA, the CDR3 is TGTGCCAGCAGCTTACGGTTTAAGCGGGGGGGCAGTGGTACAGATACGCAGTATTTT. Its protein is CASSLRFKRGGSGTDTQYF.